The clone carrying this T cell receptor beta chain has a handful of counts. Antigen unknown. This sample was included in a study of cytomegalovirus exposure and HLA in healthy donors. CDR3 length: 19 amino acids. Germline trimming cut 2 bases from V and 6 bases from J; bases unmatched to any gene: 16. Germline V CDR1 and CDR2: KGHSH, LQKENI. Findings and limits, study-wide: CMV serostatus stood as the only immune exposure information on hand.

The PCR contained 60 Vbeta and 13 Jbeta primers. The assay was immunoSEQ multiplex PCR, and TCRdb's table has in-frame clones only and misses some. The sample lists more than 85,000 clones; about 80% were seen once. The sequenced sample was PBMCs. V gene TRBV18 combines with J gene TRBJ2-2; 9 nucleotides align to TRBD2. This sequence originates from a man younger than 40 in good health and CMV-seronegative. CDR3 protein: CASSPWGNGASGIAGELFF. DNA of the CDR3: TGTGCCAGCTCACCATGGGGGAACGGAGCTAGCGGGATTGCCGGGGAGCTGTTTTTT.